The 29 T cell receptor beta chains below all came from one sample that was sequenced in a study of blood T cell repertoires in COVID-19. Some clones are missing from TCRdb's copy, which holds only in-frame ones; the method was immunoSEQ multiplex PCR. This sample yields 50,000 to 75,000 clones, of which about 78% are seen a single time; roughly a fifth belongs to the top ten. Sequenced sample: peripheral blood. The source of these receptors is a man at least 80 years old with active or convalescent COVID-19.

The chain combines TRBV28 with TRBJ2-6, with D hard to call. CDR1 and CDR2 (germline): MDHEN, SYDVKM. The length of the CDR3 is 13 residues. Trimming stripped 7 bases from V and 2 bases from J, with 6 bases between. CDR3 nucleotide sequence: TGTGCCAGCATACTGACTGGGGCCAACGTCCTGACTTTC. Amino acids: CASILTGANVLTF.

This chain connects TRBV9 to TRBJ2-1, with 13 bases lining up with TRBD2. CDR3 length: 19 amino acids. After removal of 5 bases from V and 2 bases from J, the junction contained 13 bases not matched to a gene. Germline-derived CDR1 and CDR2 are SGDLS and YYNGEE. CDR3 in amino acids: CASSLTEGTSGNPYNEQFF. The CDR3 nucleotides read TGTGCCAGCAGTCTAACTGAAGGGACTAGCGGGAATCCCTACAATGAGCAGTTCTTC.

CDR3 nucleotide sequence: TGTGCCAGCAGGGGACAGGGTGAGGAGGCTTTCTTT. This sequence encodes CASRGQGEEAFF. The J gene is TRBJ1-1, the V gene TRBV6-6; 9 bases agree with TRBD1. CDR1 MNHNY and CDR2 SVGAGI come from the germline V gene (reference sequence). The CDR3 totals 12 residues. V lost 6 bases to trimming and J lost 11 bases; unmatched junction nucleotides: 7.

In its sample, this clone was seen a few times. The rearrangement joins TRBV5-1 to TRBJ1-1; D uncertain. Germline CDR1 reads SGHRS; CDR2 reads YFSETQ. V shed 4 bases and J shed 3 bases, with 7 bases lying between them. The length of the CDR3 is 12 residues. As DNA, the CDR3 is TGCGCCAGCAGCCCCGGGGACACTGAAGCTTTCTTT. Its translation: CASSPGDTEAFF. Together with reference TRBV5-1 and TRBJ1-1, the CDR3 gives the full variable domain: KAGVTQTPRYLIKTRGQQVTLSCSPISGHRSVSWYQQTPGQGLQFLFEYFSETQRNKGNFPGRFSGRQFSNSRSEMNVSTLELGDSALYLCASSPGDTEAFFGQGTRLTVV.

The V and J genes are TRBV13 and TRBJ1-2; maybe TRBD1 (6 bases). Germline V lookup: CDR1 PRHDT, CDR2 FYEKMQ (reference sequence). CDR3 size: 14 residues. V was clipped by 1 base and J by 4 bases, with 10 bases between them. The CDR3 nucleotides are TGTGCCAGCAGCTTAGATTCAGGGGTCTATGGCTACACCTTC. Its translation: CASSLDSGVYGYTF.

There are a few counts of this clone. The chain couples TRBV6-2 or TRBV6-3 to TRBJ2-7; the match to TRBD2 covers 7 bases. After removal of 0 bases from V and 3 bases from J, the junction contained 8 bases not matched to a gene. The CDR3 covers 16 residues. CDR1 and CDR2 from the germline V gene are MNHEY and SVGEGT. The CDR3 region is CASSYSSSGKHYEQYF. CDR3 coding DNA: TGTGCCAGCAGTTACTCGTCTAGCGGAAAACACTACGAGCAGTACTTC.

The chain carries TRBV14 and TRBJ2-3, with 9 bases identical to TRBD2. CDR3 length equals 15 residues. After removal of 3 bases from V and 2 bases from J, the junction contained 3 bases not matched to a gene. The germline CDR1 and CDR2 sequences are SGHDN and FVKESK. The DNA for the CDR3 is TGTGCCAGCAGCCACAGACTAGCGGCCACAGATACGCAGTATTTT. It encodes CASSHRLAATDTQYF.

The rearrangement uses TRBV3-1 (or the pseudogene TRBV3-2) and TRBJ1-4; 10 bases line up with TRBD1. The J segment lost 7 bases and the V segment lost 7 bases, leaving 9 bases of the junction unmatched. Germline V CDR1 and CDR2: LGHDT, YNNKEL (reference sequence). This CDR3 spans 15 amino acids. CDR3 in DNA: TGTGCCAGCAAACGGAGGACAGGGGGAAGTGAAAAACTGTTTTTT. This encodes CASKRRTGGSEKLFF.

The chain uses TRBV18 and TRBJ2-7; 9 nucleotides line up with TRBD2. The germline V gene encodes CDR1 KGHSH and CDR2 LQKENI. The V segment lost 4 bases and the J segment 2 bases; nucleotides outside the gene matches: 18. The length of the CDR3 is 19 residues. The CDR3 DNA follows: TGTGCCAGCTCACTTAAGGGCAGGGGACTAGAGCGGGAGGCCTACGAGCAGTACTTC. Translation: CASSLKGRGLEREAYEQYF.

There are a few counts of this clone. The CDR3 sequence: CASSRGLAEAFF. The CDR3 DNA reads TGTGCCAGTAGCAGGGGGCTTGCTGAAGCTTTCTTT. This chain uses TRBV19 with TRBJ1-1; TRBD1 matches 8 bases. V dropped 6 bases and J dropped 6; count of bases not matched to a gene: 3. CDR3 length: 12 residues. In germline, CDR1 is LNHDA, CDR2 SQIVND (reference sequence).

CDR3: CSVGDREYQPQHF. CDR3 DNA: TGCAGCGTTGGAGACAGGGAATATCAGCCCCAGCATTTT. The chain is built from TRBV29-1 and TRBJ1-5; 7 bases agree with TRBD1. The length of the CDR3 is 13 residues. The V gene's germline CDR1 is SQVTM and CDR2 ANQGSEA. Germline trimming cut 4 bases from V and 5 bases from J; bases unmatched to any gene: 5.

Only one count was recorded for this clone. This chain joins TRBV5-6 and TRBJ2-5; D perhaps matches TRBD2 (5 bases). V lost 7 bases, J lost 3 bases, and 13 bases lay in between. Germline loops: CDR1 SGHDT, CDR2 YYEEEE. CDR3 length: 13 residues. The CDR3 bases are TGTGCCAGCCTCCGGTGGGGAGAAGAGACCCAGTACTTC. The encoded protein is CASLRWGEETQYF.

This clone appeared once. In nucleotides, the CDR3 is TGCAGCCCGGAGGCTGAAAAACTGTTTTTT. The encoded protein is CSPEAEKLFF. The V call is TRBV20-1, the J call TRBJ1-4; D not resolved. The CDR3 extends over 10 amino acids. The germline V gene has CDR1 DFQATT and CDR2 SNEGSKA (reference sequence).

The chain employs TRBV29-1 and TRBJ1-2; D is unresolved. The CDR3 spans 12 residues. Germline CDR1 reads SQVTM; CDR2 reads ANQGSEA. Trimming shortened V by 5 bases and J by 6 bases, and 13 bases separated the two germline ends. CDR3 in amino acids: CSVLAGSHGYTF. In DNA form, the CDR3 reads TGCAGCGTTCTGGCAGGCAGCCATGGCTACACCTTC.

V usage is TRBV6-1 and J usage is TRBJ1-2; no clear D gene. The CDR3 sequence is 14 residues long. V gave up 3 bases and J gave up 4 bases, with 12 bases separating them. Germline V gene sequence: CDR1 MNHNS, CDR2 SASEGT. CDR3 sequence: CASSDRLGFYGYTF. The CDR3 nucleotides read TGTGCCAGCAGTGACAGGCTTGGATTCTATGGCTACACCTTC.

The J gene is TRBJ2-6, the V gene TRBV5-4, with 7 bases that match TRBD1. With 4 bases clipped from V and 0 bases from J, the junction kept 10 bases outside the gene matches. This CDR3 is 18 amino acids long. Germline V gene lookup returns CDR1 SGHNT and CDR2 YYREEE (reference sequence). The CDR3 nucleotides read TGTGCCAGCAGCGTAGGACAGGTAACGCGCTCTGGGGCCAACGTCCTGACTTTC. This encodes CASSVGQVTRSGANVLTF.

V gene TRBV5-1 combines with J gene TRBJ2-5; TRBD2 matches at 7 bases. This CDR3 is built from 14 residues. Germline CDR1 SGHRS, CDR2 YFSETQ. J gave up 4 bases and V 2 bases, and 5 bases lay outside the gene matches. The CDR3 sequence is CASSFRASGETQYF. The CDR3 DNA sequence: TGCGCCAGCAGCTTTCGGGCTAGCGGAGAGACCCAGTACTTC.

This clone was detected only a few times. The chain is built from TRBV4-1 and TRBJ2-2, with 7 bases fitting TRBD2. The CDR3 is 16 amino acids. In germline, CDR1 is MGHRA, CDR2 YSYEKL. V lost 0 bases and J lost 4; bases outside the gene matches: 5. CDR3 bases: TGCGCCAGCAGCCAAGATCGGCTAGCGGCCACCGGGGAGCTGTTTTTT. Translation gives CASSQDRLAATGELFF.

This clone has just a few counts. The chain is built from TRBV7-2 and TRBJ2-7; TRBD2 matches 9 bases. The length of the CDR3 is 15 residues. V lost 2 bases and J lost 2; bases outside the gene matches: 4. Germline loops: CDR1 SGHTA, CDR2 FQGNSA. For the CDR3, the DNA is TGTGCCAGCAGCTTAAGCGGGGGGCCGCCCTACGAGCAGTACTTC. Its protein is CASSLSGGPPYEQYF.

The chain employs TRBV29-1 and TRBJ2-2, with 8 bases fitting TRBD2. CDR1 is SQVTM and CDR2 is ANQGSEA in the germline V gene. J gave up 8 bases and V 7 bases, and 12 bases lay outside the gene matches. This CDR3 has 14 residues. CDR3 sequence (DNA): TGCAGCGCCGGGGGGGGCCCCGCTGGAGGGGAGCTGTTTTTT. This codes for CSAGGGPAGGELFF.

The chain links TRBV30 to TRBJ2-3; 10 bases align to TRBD2. This CDR3 is built from 15 residues. CDR1 GTSNPN and CDR2 SVGIG come from the germline V gene (reference sequence). After removal of 5 bases from V and 3 bases from J, the junction contained 8 bases not matched to a gene. The CDR3 DNA is TGTGCCTGGGCAAGAAAGACTAGCGGGACAGATACGCAGTATTTT. This encodes CAWARKTSGTDTQYF.

This chain's CDR3 is CASGTGVGGYTF. CDR3 in DNA: TGTGCCAGCGGGACAGGGGTCGGTGGCTACACCTTC. J is TRBJ1-2 and V is TRBV6-5; 10 bases match TRBD1. The CDR3 contains 12 residues. Trimming removed 8 bases from V and 7 bases from J; junction bases left unmatched: 4. CDR1 is MNHEY and CDR2 is SVGAGI in the germline V gene.

J is TRBJ2-6 and V is TRBV10-3, with TRBD1 identical over 9 bases. The germline V gene has CDR1 ENHRY and CDR2 SYGVKD. J was trimmed by 0 bases and V by 4 bases; bases with no gene match: 13. CDR3 length equals 20 residues. CDR3 coding DNA: TGTGCCATCAGTGGGGGAGCACGGGGACAGGGAAGCTCTGGGGCCAACGTCCTGACTTTC. It encodes CAISGGARGQGSSGANVLTF.

This clone showed up just a few times. V and J are TRBV12-5 and TRBJ2-3; 13 bases map to TRBD2. This CDR3 is 16 amino acids long. CDR1 and CDR2 from the germline V gene are LGHNT and FRNRAP. Trimming removed 1 base from V and 4 bases from J; junction bases left unmatched: 2. CDR3 in DNA: TGTGCTAGTGGTTTGGGGACTAGCGGGAGTGCAGATACGCAGTATTTT. Residues: CASGLGTSGSADTQYF.

The V gene is TRBV7-9, the J gene TRBJ1-6; D is unclear. V shed 4 bases and J shed 6 bases, with 7 bases lying between them. The CDR3 contains 13 residues. The germline CDR1 and CDR2 sequences are SEHNR and FQNEAQ (reference sequence). The chain's CDR3 is CASSSSSNSPLHF. The DNA for the CDR3 is TGTGCCAGCAGCTCCTCCAGTAATTCACCCCTCCACTTT.

The chain combines TRBV19 with TRBJ2-4; D gene unclear. The V gene's germline CDR1 is LNHDA and CDR2 SQIVND (reference sequence). The germline V and J ends were trimmed by 10 bases and 8 bases, with 12 bases remaining between them. CDR3 length equals 11 residues. CDR3 amino acids: CAIADNHIQYF. Here the CDR3 DNA reads TGTGCCATCGCGGATAACCACATTCAGTACTTC.

The V gene is TRBV7-9, the J gene TRBJ2-5; D unclear. CDR1 and CDR2 (germline): SEHNR, FQNEAQ (reference sequence). Trimming removed 7 bases from V and 4 bases from J, with 4 bases in between. The CDR3 spans 10 residues. CDR3 residues: CASIRETQYF. DNA for the CDR3: TGTGCCAGCATCCGAGAGACCCAGTACTTC.

The chain links TRBV4-3 to TRBJ1-4, with D tentatively TRBD1 (6 bases). CDR1 LGHNA and CDR2 YSLEER come from the germline V gene. This CDR3 contains 11 residues. Trimming removed 4 bases at V and 12 bases at J, with 9 bases between. In DNA, the CDR3 is TGCGCCAGCAGCCGGAACAGGGAACTGTTTTTT. This translates into CASSRNRELFF.

This rearrangement joins TRBV11-2 to TRBJ1-2; D perhaps matches TRBD1 (6 bases). From germline, CDR1 is SGHAT and CDR2 FQNNGV. The CDR3 is 15 residues long. The V and J ends lost 4 bases and 5 bases respectively, with 17 bases between them. In nucleotides, the CDR3 is TGTGCCAGCAGCTCCGAGGGGGTTCTAGGTTATGGCTACACCTTC. Translated, it gives CASSSEGVLGYGYTF.